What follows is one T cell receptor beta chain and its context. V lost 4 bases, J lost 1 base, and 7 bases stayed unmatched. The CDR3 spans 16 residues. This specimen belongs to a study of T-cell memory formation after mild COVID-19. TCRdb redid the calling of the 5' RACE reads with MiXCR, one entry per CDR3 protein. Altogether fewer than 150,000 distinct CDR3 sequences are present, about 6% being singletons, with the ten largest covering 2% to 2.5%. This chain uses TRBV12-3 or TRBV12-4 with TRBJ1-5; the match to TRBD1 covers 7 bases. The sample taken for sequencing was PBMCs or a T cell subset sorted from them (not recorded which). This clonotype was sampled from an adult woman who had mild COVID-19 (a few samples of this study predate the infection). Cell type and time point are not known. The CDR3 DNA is TGTGCCAGCAGTTACCTAACAGGGGTAAGCAATCAGCCCCAGCATTTT. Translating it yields CASSYLTGVSNQPQHF.